The present entry profiles one TCR beta chain with its context. As yet, its antigen is unknown. Resections removed during corrective heart surgery provided the thymus tissue used. Germline V gene sequence: CDR1 MNHEY, CDR2 SVGAGI. CDR3 length: 16 residues. Trimming pared 2 bases from V and 4 bases from J, leaving 17 bases between. The data are from a study of human thymus T cells. Study-wide results and caveats: Related studies noted strongly shared thymic repertoires across unrelated people.

Method: immunoSEQ multiplex PCR; TCRdb's copy keeps in-frame clones and lacks some. The sample holds roughly 86,000 clones; about 96% are singletons and the top ten take approximately 0.03%. The sample was thymus tissue. The source is a boy younger than two with a congenital heart defect but otherwise immunologically healthy. The chain combines TRBV6-5 with TRBJ1-2; D call uncertain. CDR3 in amino acids: CASSYIRHNPRYGYTF. CDR3 nucleotide sequence: TGTGCCAGCAGTTACATACGGCATAACCCCCGCTATGGCTACACCTTC.